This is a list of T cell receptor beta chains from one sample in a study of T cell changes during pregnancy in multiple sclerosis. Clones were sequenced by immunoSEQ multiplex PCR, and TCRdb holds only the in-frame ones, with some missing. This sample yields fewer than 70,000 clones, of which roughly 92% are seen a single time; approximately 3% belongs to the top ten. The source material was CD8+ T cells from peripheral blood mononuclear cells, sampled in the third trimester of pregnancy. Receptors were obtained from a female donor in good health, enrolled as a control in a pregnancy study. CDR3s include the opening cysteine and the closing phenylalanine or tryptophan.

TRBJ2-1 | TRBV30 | CASGTAYNEQFF
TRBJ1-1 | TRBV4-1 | CATSSTGGGMNTEAFF
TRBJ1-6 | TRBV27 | CASSFQGSPNSPLHF
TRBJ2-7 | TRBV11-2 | CASSTPREAPTYEQYF
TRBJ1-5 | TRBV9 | CASSGGGTNQPQHF
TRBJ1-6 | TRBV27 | CASKISGGSYNSPLHF
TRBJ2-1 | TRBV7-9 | CASSLAPGHEQFF
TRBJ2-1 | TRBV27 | CVSTLAGPNNEQFF
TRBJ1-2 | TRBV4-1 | CASSHLTGVDGYTF
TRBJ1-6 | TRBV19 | CASSIVSQANSPLHF
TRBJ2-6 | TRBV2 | CASSPDRLSSGANVLTF
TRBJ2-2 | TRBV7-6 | CASSLRGMARSDNTGELFF
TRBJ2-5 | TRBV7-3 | CASSPSGGAFETQYF
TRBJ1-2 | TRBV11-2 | CASSFLTGDYGYTF
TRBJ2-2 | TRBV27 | CASSLSDRGRDGELFF
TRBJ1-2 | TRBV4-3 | CASSQDLSTNYGYTF
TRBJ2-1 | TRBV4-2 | CASSQDRDIFDGGAYEQFF
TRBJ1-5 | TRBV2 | CASTGWSDRGLHQPQHF
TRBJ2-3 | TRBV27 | CASSQGLAGAGDTQYF
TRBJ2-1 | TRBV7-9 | CASSPAYNEQFF
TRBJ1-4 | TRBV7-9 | CASSLPTGSDEKLFF
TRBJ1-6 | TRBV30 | CAWTFGGNSPLHF
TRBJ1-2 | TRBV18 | CASSLGQGVPFYGYTF
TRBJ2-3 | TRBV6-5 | CASSYTRPAGDTQYF
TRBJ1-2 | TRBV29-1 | CSGGNTYGYTF
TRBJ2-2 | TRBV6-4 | CASSDRGSTGELFF
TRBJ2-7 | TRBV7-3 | CASSFSPWTGNRSWGEQYF
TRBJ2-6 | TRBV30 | CAWSRSSGANVLTF
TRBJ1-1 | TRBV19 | CASGGDTVNTEAFF
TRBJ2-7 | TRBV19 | CASSYTSGSYEQYF
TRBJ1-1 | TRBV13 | CASSPNRGITEAFF
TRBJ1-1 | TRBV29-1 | CSVEARTAEAFF
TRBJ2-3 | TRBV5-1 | CASSSPVGAGSTDTQYF